Below, 25 T cell receptor beta chains from the same sample are listed, as sequenced in a study of graft-versus-host responses after intestinal transplantation. Which antigens these TCRs recognize remains unknown. Assay: immunoSEQ multiplex PCR; the TCRdb copy retains only in-frame clones and omits some. Of 85,000 to 100,000 clones in the sample, around 90% are singletons; the top ten hold about 0.072%. Sequencing was performed on unstimulated CD8+ T cells sorted from spleen or lymph node cells, taken before transplant. Every receptor here comes from a human donor who was the organ donor for an intestinal transplant.

The genes are TRBV2 and TRBJ2-3, with 8 bases that match TRBD2. This CDR3 has 16 residues. The germline V gene has CDR1 SNHLY and CDR2 FYNNEI. Trimming took 11 bases from V and 1 from J; bases not matched to a gene: 14. CDR3 sequence: CAGCAGGVRCTDTQYF. CDR3 nucleotide sequence: TGTGCCGGTTGCGCGGGGGGCGTCCGCTGCACAGATACGCAGTATTTT.

This clone was recorded only once. The CDR3 here is CASSLGSGNEQYF. CDR3 nucleotide sequence: TGTGCCAGCAGCTTAGGGTCAGGGAACGAGCAGTACTTC. The rearrangement joins TRBV13 to TRBJ2-7; tentative D call: TRBD1 (5 bases). Germline lookup yields CDR1 PRHDT and CDR2 FYEKMQ (reference sequence). V was clipped by 0 bases and J by 5 bases, with 8 bases between them. The CDR3 is 13 amino acids.

This sequence joins TRBV7-8 and TRBJ2-7; 7 positions match TRBD2. The CDR3 sequence is 14 residues long. V lost 5 bases, J lost 3 bases, and 7 bases stayed unmatched. From germline, CDR1 is SGHVS and CDR2 FQNEAQ. CDR3 DNA sequence: TGTGCCAGCAGCCCGCCCGGGGGGAACTACGAGCAGTACTTC. This sequence encodes CASSPPGGNYEQYF.

This chain links TRBV4-1 with TRBJ2-3; 8 bases align to TRBD1. Germline values: CDR1 MGHRA, CDR2 YSYEKL. This CDR3 is built from 20 residues. With 0 bases clipped from V and 1 base from J, the junction kept 15 bases outside the gene matches. CDR3 amino acids: CASSQDRLGLGQVGTDTQYF. CDR3 DNA sequence: TGCGCCAGCAGCCAAGACCGGTTGGGTTTGGGACAGGTCGGCACAGATACGCAGTATTTT.

This chain links TRBV7-8 with TRBJ2-7; 7 positions match TRBD1. The junction had 12 bases not matched to a gene; V was cut back by 5 bases and J by 5 bases. The CDR3 consists of 15 residues. CDR1 is SGHVS, CDR2 FQNEAQ, per germline. The CDR3 DNA reads as TGTGCCAGCAGCACCCAGGACAGGCTTGGGGACGAGCAGTACTTC. Residues: CASSTQDRLGDEQYF.

J is TRBJ2-5 and V is TRBV11-3; 16 bases are a match to TRBD2. Germline V gene lookup returns CDR1 SGHNT and CDR2 YENEEA. V shed 6 bases and J 5 bases; nucleotides not matched to a gene: 9. There are 17 residues in the CDR3. The CDR3 sequence is CASSPGTSGGAHETQYF. The CDR3 DNA follows: TGTGCCAGCAGTCCCGGGACTAGCGGGGGGGCCCACGAGACCCAGTACTTC.

The CDR3 DNA is TGTGCCAGCAGCTTAGGTCAGTTCGGCTACACCTTC. Translating it yields CASSLGQFGYTF. V usage is TRBV7-9 and J usage is TRBJ1-2, with D hard to call. V shed 1 base and J shed 8 bases, with 8 bases lying between them. The CDR3 runs 12 residues. CDR1 is SEHNR, CDR2 FQNEAQ, per germline (reference sequence).

The rearrangement uses TRBV9 and TRBJ2-3, with D tentatively TRBD1 (6 bases). Germline V gene data show CDR1 as SGDLS and CDR2 as YYNGEE. CDR3 length equals 15 residues. The ends were cut back, 0 bases at V and 2 bases at J, with 10 bases in the middle. The CDR3, as DNA: TGTGCCAGCAGCGTAGGGGGACACCCCACAGATACGCAGTATTTT. Its protein product is CASSVGGHPTDTQYF.

This chain links TRBV5-5 with TRBJ2-7; 7 bases are shared with TRBD1. Germline-derived CDR1 and CDR2 are SGHKS and YYEKEE (reference sequence). Losses at the gene ends were 1 base for V and 3 bases for J; bases not matched to a gene: 19. This CDR3 region has 19 residues. CDR3 sequence: CASSLRVWDSIPPGYEQYF. DNA for the CDR3: TGTGCCAGCAGCTTGAGAGTGTGGGACAGTATCCCGCCGGGCTACGAGCAGTACTTC.

The V call is TRBV7-9, the J call TRBJ2-1, with 7 bases fitting TRBD1. The CDR3 loop spans 16 amino acids. CDR1 is SEHNR, CDR2 FQNEAQ, per germline (reference sequence). After removal of 5 bases from V and 7 bases from J, the junction contained 14 bases not matched to a gene. CDR3 protein: CASSRNTGEFWNEQFF. The CDR3 DNA is TGTGCCAGCAGCCGAAATACAGGGGAGTTTTGGAATGAGCAGTTCTTC.

The rearrangement uses TRBV19 and TRBJ1-5; D gene uncertain. Germline values: CDR1 LNHDA, CDR2 SQIVND (reference sequence). CDR3 size: 14 residues. With 0 bases removed from V and 5 bases from J, the gap between germline ends came to 8 bases. DNA of the CDR3: TGTGCCAGTAGTATAGAGGCAGGTTATCAGCCCCAGCATTTT. Protein sequence: CASSIEAGYQPQHF.

This clone showed up just once. V usage is TRBV23-1 and J usage is TRBJ2-2; D ambiguous. TRBV23-1 is flagged as an ORF with uncertain function. Trimming took off 0 bases at V and 1 base at J, with 6 bases between the two ends. This CDR3 is 15 amino acids long. Here the CDR3 reads CASSQSSGNTGELFF. CDR3 in DNA: TGCGCCAGCAGTCAATCCTCAGGGAACACCGGGGAGCTGTTTTTT.

The V call is TRBV19, the J call TRBJ2-1; D is undetermined. In germline, CDR1 is LNHDA, CDR2 SQIVND (reference sequence). This CDR3 is built from 15 residues. V lost 3 bases to trimming and J lost 6 bases, with 15 bases between them. CDR3 in amino acids: CASSMPAGFPNEQFF. The CDR3 DNA reads TGTGCCAGTAGTATGCCAGCCGGGTTTCCCAATGAGCAGTTCTTC.

The chain uses TRBV14 and TRBJ2-7; a possible D gene is TRBD1 (5 bases). CDR3 length equals 15 residues. Germline lookup yields CDR1 SGHDN and CDR2 FVKESK. Trimming removed 1 base at V and 4 bases at J, with 14 bases between. In nucleotides, the CDR3 is TGTGCCAGCAGCCAAGGTTGGGGCTCTGGTTACGAGCAGTACTTC. This translates into CASSQGWGSGYEQYF.

In this sample, this clone turned up once. V gene TRBV18 combines with J gene TRBJ1-3; no clear D. V was cut by 2 bases and J by 4 bases, with 3 bases left in between. CDR3 length equals 12 residues. Germline-derived CDR1 and CDR2 are KGHSH and LQKENI. This CDR3 reads CASSPSGNTIYF. CDR3 nucleotides: TGTGCCAGCTCACCATCGGGAAACACCATATATTTT. The full variable domain, completed using reference TRBV18 and TRBJ1-3, is NAGVMQNPRHLVRRRGQEARLRCSPMKGHSHVYWYRQLPEEGLKFMVYLQKENIIDESGMPKERFSAEFPKEGPSILRIQQVVRGDSAAYFCASSPSGNTIYFGEGSWLTVV.

The V and J genes are TRBV5-6 and TRBJ2-3; the D gene is possibly TRBD2 (6 bases). The germline V gene has CDR1 SGHDT and CDR2 YYEEEE. V lost 3 bases to trimming and J lost 2 bases, with 13 bases between them. The CDR3 spans 15 residues. The CDR3 DNA follows: TGTGCCAGCAGCTCCCCGGGGACTCCCACAGATACGCAGTATTTT. It translates to CASSSPGTPTDTQYF. Using reference TRBV5-6 and TRBJ2-3 for the parts outside the CDR3, the full variable domain is DAGVTQSPTHLIKTRGQQVTLRCSPKSGHDTVSWYQQALGQGPQFIFQYYEEEERQRGNFPDRFSGHQFPNYSSELNVNALLLGDSALYLCASSSPGTPTDTQYFGPGTRLTVL.

The count of this clone is one. The rearrangement joins TRBV7-2 to TRBJ1-1, with 7 bases lining up with TRBD1. The germline CDR1 and CDR2 sequences are SGHTA and FQGNSA. CDR3 length: 16 residues. V shed 1 base and J 3 bases; nucleotides not matched to a gene: 8. The CDR3 DNA reads TGTGCCAGCAGCTTAGAGGAGGGGGCCTTCTACACTGAAGCTTTCTTT. Its protein is CASSLEEGAFYTEAFF.

The chain combines TRBV27 with TRBJ2-3; D is possibly TRBD2 (6 bases). Per germline, CDR1 MNHEY and CDR2 SMNVEV (reference sequence). CDR3 length: 15 residues. V dropped 3 bases and J dropped 2 bases, with 12 bases sitting between them. CDR3 sequence: CASSLITGATDTQYF. The CDR3 nucleotides are TGTGCCAGCAGTTTGATCACGGGAGCCACAGATACGCAGTATTTT.

The chain recombines TRBV7-9 with TRBJ2-3; 9 positions match TRBD2. The CDR3 has 15 residues. The V segment lost 1 base and the J segment 6 bases; nucleotides outside the gene matches: 5. Germline CDR1 SEHNR, CDR2 FQNEAQ (reference sequence). The CDR3 region is CASSLVGLAPDTQYF. The CDR3, as DNA: TGTGCCAGCAGCTTAGTGGGACTAGCTCCGGATACGCAGTATTTT.

The chain is built from TRBV11-3 and TRBJ2-7; TRBD2 might be the D (5 bases). V was cut by 8 bases and J by 5 bases, with 16 bases left in between. CDR3 size: 13 residues. From germline, CDR1 is SGHNT and CDR2 YENEEA. CDR3 coding DNA: TGTGCCAGCTCCAATTCGGACTTCGACGAGCAGTACTTC. The encoded protein is CASSNSDFDEQYF. Looking up the rest from reference TRBV11-3 and TRBJ2-7 gives the full variable domain: EAGVVQSPRYKIIEKKQPVAFWCNPISGHNTLYWYLQNLGQGPELLIRYENEEAVDDSQLPKDRFSAERLKGVDSTLKIQPAELGDSAVYLCASSNSDFDEQYFGPGTRLTVT.

The rearrangement uses TRBV5-1 and TRBJ1-2; D perhaps matches TRBD1 (5 bases). The CDR3 runs to 15 residues. V lost 0 bases to trimming and J lost 2 bases, with 11 bases between them. CDR1 is SGHRS, CDR2 YFSETQ, per germline. CDR3 bases: TGCGCCAGCAGCTTGGTATGGGCAGGGAACTATGGCTACACCTTC. It codes for CASSLVWAGNYGYTF.

V is TRBV11-1 and J is TRBJ1-3; 7 positions match TRBD1. Trimming removed 3 bases from V and 0 bases from J; junction bases left unmatched: 8. The germline gives CDR1 SGHAT, CDR2 FQDESV (reference sequence). The CDR3 extends over 17 amino acids. The CDR3 region is CASSFYEGAVSGNTIYF. The DNA for the CDR3 is TGTGCCAGCAGCTTCTACGAGGGGGCGGTCTCTGGAAACACCATATATTTT.

The chain employs TRBV5-6 and TRBJ1-1, with D hard to call. CDR1 SGHDT and CDR2 YYEEEE come from the germline V gene. The V and J ends lost 0 bases and 6 bases respectively, with 9 bases between them. The CDR3 is made up of 13 amino acids. CDR3 nucleotides: TGTGCCAGCAGCTTGGGGGTCAGCGCTGAAGCTTTCTTT. Residues: CASSLGVSAEAFF.

The CDR3 here is CASSLSWDSERGAYNEQFF. The CDR3 DNA follows: TGTGCCAGCAGTTTATCGTGGGACAGTGAACGAGGGGCCTACAATGAGCAGTTCTTC. The chain employs TRBV27 and TRBJ2-1, with TRBD1 matching over 7 bases. There are 19 residues in the CDR3. Per germline, CDR1 MNHEY and CDR2 SMNVEV (reference sequence). V gave up 0 bases and J gave up 2 bases; unmatched junction bases: 13.

The chain combines TRBV5-1 with TRBJ1-1; perhaps TRBD1 as D (6 bases). Trimming left V 4 bases short and J 8 bases short, with 18 bases between. This CDR3 has 14 residues. Germline V gene data show CDR1 as SGHRS and CDR2 as YFSETQ. The CDR3 region has the DNA TGCGCCAGCAGCGGGGGCGATGGACGACGCGAAGCTTTCTTT. Protein product: CASSGGDGRREAFF.